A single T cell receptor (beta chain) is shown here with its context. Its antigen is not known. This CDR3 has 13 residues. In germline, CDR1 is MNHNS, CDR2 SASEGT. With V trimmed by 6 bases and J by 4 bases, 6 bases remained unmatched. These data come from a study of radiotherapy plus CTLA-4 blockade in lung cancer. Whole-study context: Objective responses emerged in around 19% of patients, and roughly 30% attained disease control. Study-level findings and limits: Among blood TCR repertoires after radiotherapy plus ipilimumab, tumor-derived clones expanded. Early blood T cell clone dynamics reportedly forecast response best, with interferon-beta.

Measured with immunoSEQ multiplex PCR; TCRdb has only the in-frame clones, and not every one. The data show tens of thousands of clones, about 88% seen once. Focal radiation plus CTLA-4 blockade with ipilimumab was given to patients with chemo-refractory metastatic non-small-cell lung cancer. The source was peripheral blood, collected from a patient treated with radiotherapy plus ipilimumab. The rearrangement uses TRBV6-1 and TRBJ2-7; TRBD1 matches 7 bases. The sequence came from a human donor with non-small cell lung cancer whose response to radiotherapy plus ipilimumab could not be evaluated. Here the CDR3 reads CASRPGQSYEQYF. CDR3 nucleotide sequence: TGTGCCAGCAGGCCGGGACAGTCGTACGAGCAGTACTTC.